These T cell receptor beta chains were read from a single sample in a study of identical twins. MiXCR, run by TCRdb on the 5' RACE reads, gives a single entry per CDR3 protein. The sample shows 1.5 million to 2 million distinct CDR3 sequences, under 35% of them seen only once. Sequenced: cord blood. These receptors all stem from a newborn girl in good health. CDR3s include the opening cysteine and the closing phenylalanine or tryptophan. D genes are given only for firm matches. Clone size is shown for a subset of rows, as once, few, many or a class of expanded clone.

d_call j_call clone_size cdr3_length v_call cdr3_nt cdr3_aa
- TRBJ2-7 - 16 TRBV6-6 TGTGCCAGCAGTTATGCCCCCGACAAAACATACTACGAGCAGTACTTC CASSYAPDKTYYEQYF
TRBD2 TRBJ2-1 - 15 TRBV4-2 TGTGCCAGCAGCCCGGGACTAGCCGACGACAATGAGCAGTTCTTC CASSPGLADDNEQFF
- TRBJ1-5 - 15 TRBV20-1 TGCAGTGCTAGAGTCGGCGGGTTAAGCAATCAGCCCCAGCATTTT CSARVGGLSNQPQHF
TRBD2 TRBJ2-2 - 14 TRBV24-1 TGTGCCACCAGTGCTAGCGGGAGCACCGGGGAGCTGTTTTTT CATSASGSTGELFF
- TRBJ1-3 few 14 TRBV12-3/TRBV12-4 TGTGCCAGCAGTCCCGACCCCTATGGAAACACCATATATTTT CASSPDPYGNTIYF
TRBD1 TRBJ2-3 many 15 TRBV5-1 TGTGCCAGCAGCTTAAGGGACAGGGGCACAGATACGCAGTATTTT CASSLRDRGTDTQYF
TRBD1 TRBJ1-6 few 16 TRBV25-1 TGTGCCAGCAGTGAATGGACAGGGGGGGGTAATTCACCCCTCCACTTT CASSEWTGGGNSPLHF
TRBD2 TRBJ2-1 - 17 TRBV27 TGTGCCAGCCGTTATGGGGATAGGACTAGCGGGAGGGTTGAGCAGTTCTTC CASRYGDRTSGRVEQFF
TRBD1 TRBJ2-3 few 16 TRBV20-1 TGCAGTGCTAGTATACCGGGACAGGGGAGCACAGATACGCAGTATTTT CSASIPGQGSTDTQYF
TRBD2 TRBJ2-5 few 16 TRBV12-3/TRBV12-4 TGTGCCAGCAGTAGCGGGGGGCCGTCCTTCCAAGAGACCCAGTACTTC CASSSGGPSFQETQYF
TRBD1 TRBJ1-2 - 14 TRBV12-5 TGTGCTAGTGGTTTTTTCTCGACAGGGGCCGGCTACACCTTC CASGFFSTGAGYTF
- TRBJ2-3 few 14 TRBV20-1 TGCAGTGCTAGAGTTGCAGATAGCACAGATACGCAGTATTTT CSARVADSTDTQYF
- TRBJ2-3 - 15 TRBV6-6 TGTGCCAGCAGTTATCTAGGGGGGGGCACAGATACGCAGTATTTT CASSYLGGGTDTQYF
- TRBJ1-4 few 13 TRBV16 TGTGCCAGCAGCCCAGGGTGGGCGGAAAAACTGTTTTTT CASSPGWAEKLFF
- TRBJ1-5 - 15 TRBV20-1 TGCAGTGCTAGAGTACGGCAGGATAGCAATCAGCCCCAGCATTTT CSARVRQDSNQPQHF
- TRBJ1-4 - 14 TRBV20-1 TGCAGTGCTAGTTTTAACCCCAGGGTTGAAAAACTGTTTTTT CSASFNPRVEKLFF
- TRBJ2-1 few 15 TRBV12-3/TRBV12-4 TGTGCCAGCAGTTTCACGGACCCCTCCTACAATGAGCAGTTCTTC CASSFTDPSYNEQFF
- TRBJ1-1 few 14 TRBV12-3/TRBV12-4 TGTGCCAGCGGACCCATCCCGTGGGACTTGAGAGCTTTCTTT CASGPIPWDLRAFF